The subject of this entry is one T cell receptor beta chain. Only one count was recorded for this clonotype. It lacks a known antigen. Qualities for individual bases were not recorded, and no much larger clone is one base off. One read alone provides weak support. For repertoire sequencing, the TCR beta CDR3 regions were amplified from RNA transcripts. HTBI primers and the Qiagen OneStep RT-PCR kit were used in a first-round RT-PCR, which was followed by a second-round multiplex PCR, size selection and purification. The libraries underwent paired-end sequencing with 100 bp reads on an Illumina HiSeq2000. The authors' pipeline ran thus. Reads were processed with SOAPnuke, discarding reads with adapters, uncalled bases, mean Phred below 15, or no exact constant-primer or identifier match. High-quality paired reads were merged with COPE v1.2.5. Clonotypes were defined as unique nucleotide sequences and were aligned to IMGT TRB V, D and J references using MiTCR v1.1. The analysis was limited to V-J combinations with a frequency above 0.0001, which together covered 99.2% of repertoires. For each V-J combination, a TCR clonal expansion and chaos score was defined as the ratio of F50 clonal expansion to chaos observed in the TCRdist matrix. Welch's t-statistics and random forest were used to narrow the features down to roughly twelve V-J combinations, which were then fed into a naive Bayes classifier. The similarity between thyroid and blood repertoires was quantified using the Morisita-Horn index. TCRdb handled the public reads itself, with Q25 trimming in fastp and clone calling in MiXCR, and kept productive beta chains. Rows are unified per CDR3 protein, each entry keeping the most common DNA and genes. TCRdb's processing, not the authors', yielded these V and J calls. In this sample the table shows 740,000 or so distinct CDR3 sequences, 40% of which occur a single time. The top ten constitute approximately 43% of the sample.

From V the trimming removes 10 bases and from J it removes 10 bases, while the gene matches leave 5 bases of the junction unaccounted for. The cysteine opens and the phenylalanine closes a CDR3 of 13 amino acids. Only CDR3 DNA remains: 39 bases, in frame from the first base. CDR1 and CDR2, per the germline V gene, are ENHRY and SYGVKD. The data belong to a study of Graves' ophthalmopathy and Graves' hyperthyroidism (dated by TCRdb to 2016 to 2019). The study in broad terms: Peripheral blood was collected before any treatment was given, at the time of initial diagnosis. To explore V-J signatures that distinguish ophthalmopathy from hyperthyroidism, a discovery set of around 100 patients was enrolled, made up of roughly 41 with ophthalmopathy and roughly 55 with stable hyperthyroidism. In total, 135 blood samples were TCR-sequenced: 40 to 45 ophthalmopathy, some 75 hyperthyroidism and some 17 hyperthyroidism-to-ophthalmopathy patients. In several hyperthyroidism patients, the T-cell repertoires found in thyroid tissue were compared with those found in blood. The study used signatures of the TCR beta repertoire to tell Graves' ophthalmopathy apart from Graves' hyperthyroidism and to predict which patients would progress to ophthalmopathy. Once sampling was done, hyperthyroidism patients were given methimazole at a starting dose of 30 mg daily, while ophthalmopathy patients were given high-dose intravenous methylprednisolone. An independent validation cohort comprised under 20 hyperthyroidism patients and over 15 patients who later progressed from hyperthyroidism to ophthalmopathy. Points the paper makes about the study in general: No statistical method was used to predetermine the sample size, and group allocation was not hidden from the investigators. Among expanded thyroid clonotypes with frequency above 0.001, most also showed up in blood, which suggests that blood repertoires may reflect the thyroid immune response. Ophthalmopathy was separated from stable hyperthyroidism by the 13-signature model with just under 90% sensitivity and about 81% specificity in cross-validation and with 80%/75% in the test set. In validation, the model predicted ophthalmopathy progression with about 71% sensitivity and 72.22% specificity; some 13 predicted patients were CT-confirmed with GO in a median of around 6 months.

Ophthalmopathy patients were characterized by moderately to severely active disease, a Clinical Activity Score of at least 3, a NOSPECS grade of at least 4, and a disease duration under 3 months. Patients were excluded if they had other autoimmune diseases, uncontrolled infections, pregnancy or lactation. Clinical symptoms, serum thyroxine, TRAb, thyroid ultrasound and orbital computed tomography formed the basis of the diagnosis. Using Ficoll-Paque density gradient centrifugation, PBMCs were isolated from 10 ml of fresh peripheral blood. Total RNA was extracted with Trizol reagent and quality-checked on an Agilent 2100 Bioanalyzer.

The clonotype was recovered from an adult man with Graves' ophthalmopathy. Material for sequencing was peripheral blood. The sequence links TRBV10-3 to TRBJ1-6; 12 bases in the junction line up with TRBD1. At the DNA level, the sequence is TGTGCCACCCATGGGACAGGGGGCTCACCCCTCCACTTT. Translated, it gives CATHGTGGSPLHF.